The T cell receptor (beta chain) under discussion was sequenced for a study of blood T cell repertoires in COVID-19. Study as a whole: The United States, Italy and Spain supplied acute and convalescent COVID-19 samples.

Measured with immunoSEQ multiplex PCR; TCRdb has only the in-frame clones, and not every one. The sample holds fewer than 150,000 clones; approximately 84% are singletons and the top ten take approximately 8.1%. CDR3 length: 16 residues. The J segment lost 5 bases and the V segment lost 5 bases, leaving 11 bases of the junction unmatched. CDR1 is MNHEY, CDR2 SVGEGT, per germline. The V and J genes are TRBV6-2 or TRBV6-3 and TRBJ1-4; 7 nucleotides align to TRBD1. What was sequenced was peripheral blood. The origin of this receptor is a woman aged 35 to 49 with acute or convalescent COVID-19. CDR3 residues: CASSTGRDRTNEKLFF. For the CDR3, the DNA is TGTGCCAGCAGTACCGGGCGGGACAGAACAAATGAAAAACTGTTTTTT.